This T cell receptor (beta chain) was obtained from a study of T cells in Graves' hyperthyroidism and ophthalmopathy. Amplified TCR beta CDR3 regions derived from RNA transcripts. In the first-round RT-PCR of the TCR CDR3, the HTBI primer set was used. TCRdb recomputed calls from the multiplex PCR reads with MiXCR, one row per CDR3 protein. The sample yields 140,000 or so distinct CDR3 sequences, approximately 24% seen once. Before ophthalmopathy appeared, progressors gave blood at initial hyperthyroidism diagnosis. Each 10 ml fresh peripheral blood draw supplied the PBMCs. Regarding the study as a whole: Clonotypes that were expanded in thyroid above 0.001 mostly appeared in blood too.

This clonotype was observed a handful of times. No antigen is known for it. Sequencing used blood. This receptor was obtained from a woman in her 50s with Graves' hyperthyroidism that later progressed to Graves' ophthalmopathy.

CDR3 in DNA: TGCAGTGCGCAACAGGGTAGCAATCAGCCCCAGCATTTT. Amino acids: CSAQQGSNQPQHF. The chain combines TRBV20-1 with TRBJ1-5; maybe TRBD1 (6 bases). The V and J ends lost 6 bases and 0 bases respectively, with 9 bases between them. This CDR3 comprises 13 residues. Germline V lookup: CDR1 DFQATT, CDR2 SNEGSKA (reference sequence).